This TCR beta chain was obtained from a study of regulatory T cells in long-lasting Graves disease. V shed 10 bases and J shed 3 bases, with 18 bases lying between them. This CDR3 is built from 14 residues. Germline V gives CDR1 MNHEY, CDR2 SMNVEV (reference sequence). The time point here: newly diagnosed GD, antithyroid drugs for less than 3 months. The TCR library was made from RNA extracted from PBMCs. Investigators prepared the TCR beta libraries by applying iRepertoire HTBI primers and Arm-PCR of CDR3 regions. TCRdb independently ran MiXCR on the multiplex PCR reads; one entry per CDR3 protein. The data show under 700,000 distinct CDR3 sequences, about 16% seen once. Study observations and caveats: Since the sample size was small, accuracy may have been reduced.

This clonotype was observed a few times. Its specificity is not known. The data were also submitted as part of a second study, on T cells in Graves' hyperthyroidism and ophthalmopathy.

The specimen comprised peripheral blood mononuclear cells (PBMCs), sampled at new diagnosis, from a patient treated with antithyroid drugs. The chain joins TRBV27 to TRBJ1-1, with D possibly being TRBD1 (6 bases). This receptor was identified in a woman aged 35-60 years with Graves disease. The CDR3 nucleotides read TGTGCCACCAGCCCGGACAGACCAGACACTGAAGCTTTCTTT. It encodes CATSPDRPDTEAFF.